These 3 T cell receptor beta chains originate from one sample sequenced in a study of blood T cell repertoires in COVID-19. TCRdb's copy holds only in-frame clones and misses some; the assay was immunoSEQ multiplex PCR. The sample carries just under 65,000 clones, roughly three quarters recorded once. Sample: peripheral blood. These receptors originate from a man in his sixties with COVID-19, enrolled during active disease.

This chain uses TRBV3-1 (or the pseudogene TRBV3-2) with TRBJ2-1; D is undetermined. V dropped 3 bases and J dropped 7 bases, with 4 bases sitting between them. Germline-derived CDR1 and CDR2 are LGHDT and YNNKEL (reference sequence). The CDR3 runs to 11 residues. CDR3 sequence: CASSQTNEQFF. The DNA of the CDR3 is TGTGCCAGCAGCCAGACTAATGAGCAGTTCTTC.

The chain is built from TRBV28 and TRBJ1-4; D is possibly TRBD1 (5 bases). V lost 6 bases to trimming and J lost 8 bases, with 16 bases between them. Germline assignment: CDR1 MDHEN and CDR2 SYDVKM. The CDR3 runs 14 residues. CDR3 sequence: CASSSLGPNEKLFF. The CDR3, as DNA: TGTGCCAGCAGCTCCCTGGGGCCCAACGAAAAACTGTTTTTT.

The chain carries TRBV24-1 and TRBJ2-3; 11 bases are a match to TRBD2. The CDR3 covers 14 residues. The trim removed 9 bases at V and 2 bases at J, leaving 3 bases unmatched. The germline V gene encodes CDR1 KGHDR and CDR2 SFDVKD. CDR3 sequence reads: CATQGLADTDTQYF. Written as DNA, the CDR3 is TGTGCCACCCAGGGACTAGCGGACACAGATACGCAGTATTTT.